This T cell receptor (beta chain) was recovered during a study of post-analysis software for immune sequencing data. Looking at the study overall: Progressive-relapsing, secondary progressive and relapsing-remitting multiple sclerosis were among the disease courses included.

This clonotype has just a few counts. The antigen is undetermined. Trimming took 9 bases from V and 5 from J, leaving 13 bases between them. The CDR3 contains 12 residues. Germline V lookup: CDR1 SNHLY, CDR2 FYNNEI. Study results and caveats: A significant reduction in normalized Chao1 diversity was observed in multiple sclerosis patients versus controls. Controls had lower frequencies than patients of about 5 TRBV segments, which included TRBV5-6, TRBV5-1 and TRBV20-1. F measure grouped same-batch samples tightly together.

Presence of unique molecular identifiers characterized the TCR beta cDNA libraries. cDNA molecules numbering approximately 500,000 came from approximately 0.91 to 9.4 million T cells. A single record per CDR3 protein comes from TCRdb applying MiXCR to the PCR reads. The data contain about 540,000 distinct CDR3 sequences, around a third of them singletons. The source material was blood. This chain links TRBV2 with TRBJ2-5; D gene unclear. The receptor was isolated from a girl younger than 18 with multiple sclerosis. The CDR3 DNA reads TGTGCCAGTAAAGACCAAGGGGAGACCCAGTACTTC. Its protein is CASKDQGETQYF.